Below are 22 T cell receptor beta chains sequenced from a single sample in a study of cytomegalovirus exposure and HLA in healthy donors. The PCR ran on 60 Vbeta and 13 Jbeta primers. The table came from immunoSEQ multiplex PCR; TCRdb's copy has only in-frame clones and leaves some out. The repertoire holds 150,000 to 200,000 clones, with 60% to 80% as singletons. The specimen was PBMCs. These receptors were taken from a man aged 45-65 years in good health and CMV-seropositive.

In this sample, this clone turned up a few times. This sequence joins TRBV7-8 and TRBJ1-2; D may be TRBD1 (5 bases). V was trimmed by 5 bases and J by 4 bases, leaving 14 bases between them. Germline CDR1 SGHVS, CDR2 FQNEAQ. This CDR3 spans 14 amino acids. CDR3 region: CASSPSGGFYGYTF. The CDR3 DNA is TGTGCCAGCAGCCCAAGCGGGGGATTCTATGGCTACACCTTC. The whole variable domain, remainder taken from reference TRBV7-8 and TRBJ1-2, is GAGVSQSPRYKVAKRGQDVALRCDPISGHVSLFWYQQALGQGPEFLTYFQNEAQLDKSGLPSDRFFAERPEGSVSTLKIQRTQQEDSAVYLCASSPSGGFYGYTFGSGTRLTVV.

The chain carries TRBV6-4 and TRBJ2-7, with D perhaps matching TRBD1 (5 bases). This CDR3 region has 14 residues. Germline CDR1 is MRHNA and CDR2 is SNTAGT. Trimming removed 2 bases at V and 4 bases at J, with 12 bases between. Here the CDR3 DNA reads TGTGCCAGCAGTGACGTCCAGGGAAGATACGAGCAGTACGTC. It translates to CASSDVQGRYEQYV.

The CDR3 loop reads CASSHDSYGYTF. The CDR3 DNA follows: TGTGCCAGCAGCCACGACAGCTATGGCTACACCTTC. This rearrangement joins TRBV9 to TRBJ1-2, with D possibly TRBD1 on 5 matching bases. Trimming took off 4 bases at V and 4 bases at J, with 8 bases between the two ends. Per germline, CDR1 SGDLS and CDR2 YYNGEE. The CDR3 is made up of 12 amino acids. The complete variable domain, with remaining parts taken from reference TRBV9 and TRBJ1-2, reads DSGVTQTPKHLITATGQRVTLRCSPRSGDLSVYWYQQSLDQGLQFLIQYYNGEERAKGNILERFSAQQFPDLHSELNLSSLELGDSALYFCASSHDSYGYTFGSGTRLTVV.

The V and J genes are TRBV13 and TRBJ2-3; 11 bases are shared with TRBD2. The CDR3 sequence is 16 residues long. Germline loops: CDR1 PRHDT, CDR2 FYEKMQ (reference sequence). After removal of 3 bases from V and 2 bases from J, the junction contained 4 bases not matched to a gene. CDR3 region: CASSFGTSGVTDTQYF. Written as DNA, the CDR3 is TGTGCCAGCAGCTTCGGGACTAGCGGAGTCACAGATACGCAGTATTTT.

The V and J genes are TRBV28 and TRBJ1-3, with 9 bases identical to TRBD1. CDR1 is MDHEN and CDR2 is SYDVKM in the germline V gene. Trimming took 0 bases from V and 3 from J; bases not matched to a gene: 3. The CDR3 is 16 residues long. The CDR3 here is CASSLWGTGIGNTIYF. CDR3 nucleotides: TGTGCCAGCAGTTTATGGGGGACAGGGATTGGAAACACCATATATTTT.

The CDR3 region has the DNA TGTGCCAGCAGCTTCGCAGAGGGGGCTTACGAGCAGTACGTC. This encodes CASSFAEGAYEQYV. V usage is TRBV7-8 and J usage is TRBJ2-7, with 7 bases lining up with TRBD1. The V gene end was trimmed by 3 bases and the J gene end by 4 bases; junction bases not matched to a gene: 6. CDR3 length: 14 amino acids. Germline CDR1 and CDR2: SGHVS and FQNEAQ.

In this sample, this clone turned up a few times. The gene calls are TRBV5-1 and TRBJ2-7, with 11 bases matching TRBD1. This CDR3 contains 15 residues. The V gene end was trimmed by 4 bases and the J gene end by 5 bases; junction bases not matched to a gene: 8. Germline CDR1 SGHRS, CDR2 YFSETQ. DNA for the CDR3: TGCGCCAGCAGCCCTCAGGACAGGGGGCTTCACGAGCAGTACTTC. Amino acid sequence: CASSPQDRGLHEQYF. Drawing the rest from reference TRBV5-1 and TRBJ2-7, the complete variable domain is KAGVTQTPRYLIKTRGQQVTLSCSPISGHRSVSWYQQTPGQGLQFLFEYFSETQRNKGNFPGRFSGRQFSNSRSEMNVSTLELGDSALYLCASSPQDRGLHEQYFGPGTRLTVT.

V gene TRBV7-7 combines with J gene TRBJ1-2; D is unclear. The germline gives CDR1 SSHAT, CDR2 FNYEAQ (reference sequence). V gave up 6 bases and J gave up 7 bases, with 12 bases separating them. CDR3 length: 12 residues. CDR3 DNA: TGTGCCAGCAGACCCCTTAGAGGTGGCTACACCTTC. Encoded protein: CASRPLRGGYTF.

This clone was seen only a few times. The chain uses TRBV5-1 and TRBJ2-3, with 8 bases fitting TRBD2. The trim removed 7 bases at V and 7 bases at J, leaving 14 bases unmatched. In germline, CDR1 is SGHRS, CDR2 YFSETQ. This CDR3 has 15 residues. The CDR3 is CASALEPGGIYTQYF. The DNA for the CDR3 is TGCGCCAGCGCTCTAGAGCCGGGGGGGATATATACGCAGTATTTT.

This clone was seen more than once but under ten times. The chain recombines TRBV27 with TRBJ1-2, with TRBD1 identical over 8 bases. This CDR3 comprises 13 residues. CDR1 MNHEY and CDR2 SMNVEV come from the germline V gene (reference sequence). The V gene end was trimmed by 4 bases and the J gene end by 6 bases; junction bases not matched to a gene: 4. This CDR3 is CASSSRTGHGYTF. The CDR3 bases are TGTGCCAGCAGTTCCCGGACAGGGCATGGCTACACCTTC.

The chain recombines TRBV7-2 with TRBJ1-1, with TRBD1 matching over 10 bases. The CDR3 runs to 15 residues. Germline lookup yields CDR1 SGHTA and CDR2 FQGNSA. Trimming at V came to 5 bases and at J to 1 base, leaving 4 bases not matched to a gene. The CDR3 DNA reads TGTGCCAGCAGCGCTCGACAGGGGGCGAACACTGAAGCTTTCTTT. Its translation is CASSARQGANTEAFF.

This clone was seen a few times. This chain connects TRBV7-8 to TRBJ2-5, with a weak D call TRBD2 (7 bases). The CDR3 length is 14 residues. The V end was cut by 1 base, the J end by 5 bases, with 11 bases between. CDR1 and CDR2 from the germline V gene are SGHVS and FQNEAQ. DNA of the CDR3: TGTGCCAGCAGCTTAGGGGCGGGGGCGGAGACCCAGTACTTC. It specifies CASSLGAGAETQYF.

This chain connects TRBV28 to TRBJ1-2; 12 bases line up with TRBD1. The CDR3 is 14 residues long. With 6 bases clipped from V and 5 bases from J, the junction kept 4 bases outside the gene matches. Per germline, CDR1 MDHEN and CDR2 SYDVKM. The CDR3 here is CASRGQGAGYGYTF. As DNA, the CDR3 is TGTGCCAGCAGGGGACAGGGGGCAGGGTATGGCTACACCTTC.

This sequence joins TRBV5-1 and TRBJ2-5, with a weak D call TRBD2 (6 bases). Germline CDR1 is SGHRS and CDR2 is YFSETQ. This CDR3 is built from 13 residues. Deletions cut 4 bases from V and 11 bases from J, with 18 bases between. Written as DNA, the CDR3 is TGCGCCAGCAGCGCCGAGGTAGGCCGGGAGCAGTACTTC. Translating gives CASSAEVGREQYF.

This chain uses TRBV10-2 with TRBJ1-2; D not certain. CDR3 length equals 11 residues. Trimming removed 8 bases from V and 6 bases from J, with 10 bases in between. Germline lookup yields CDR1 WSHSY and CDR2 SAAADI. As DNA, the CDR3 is TGCGCCAGCTTGGGAGGCCATGGCTACACCTTC. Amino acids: CASLGGHGYTF.

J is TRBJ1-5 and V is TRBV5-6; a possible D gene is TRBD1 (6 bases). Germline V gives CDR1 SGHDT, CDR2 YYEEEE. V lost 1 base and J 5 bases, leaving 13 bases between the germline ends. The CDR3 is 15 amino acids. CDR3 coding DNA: TGTGCCAGCAGCTTGATGGGGGCAGGCGATCAGCCCCAGCATTTT. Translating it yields CASSLMGAGDQPQHF. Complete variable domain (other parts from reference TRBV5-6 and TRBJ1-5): DAGVTQSPTHLIKTRGQQVTLRCSPKSGHDTVSWYQQALGQGPQFIFQYYEEEERQRGNFPDRFSGHQFPNYSSELNVNALLLGDSALYLCASSLMGAGDQPQHFGDGTRLSIL.

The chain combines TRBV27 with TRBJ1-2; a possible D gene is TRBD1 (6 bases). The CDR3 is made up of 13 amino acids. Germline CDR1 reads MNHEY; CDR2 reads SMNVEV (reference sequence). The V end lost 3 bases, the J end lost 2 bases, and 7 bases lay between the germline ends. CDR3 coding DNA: TGTGCCAGCAGTTTCGGACAGAACTATGGCTACACCTTC. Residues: CASSFGQNYGYTF.

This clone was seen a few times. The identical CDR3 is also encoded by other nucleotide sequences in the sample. The CDR3 DNA follows: TGTGCCAGCAGTTCGGGACAGGGGCGCACAGATACGCAGTATTTT. As protein: CASSSGQGRTDTQYF. The chain uses TRBV5-4 and TRBJ2-3; 10 positions agree with TRBD1. The CDR3 runs 15 residues. The V gene's germline CDR1 is SGHNT and CDR2 YYREEE (reference sequence). V lost 5 bases to trimming and J lost 1 base; unmatched junction nucleotides: 4.

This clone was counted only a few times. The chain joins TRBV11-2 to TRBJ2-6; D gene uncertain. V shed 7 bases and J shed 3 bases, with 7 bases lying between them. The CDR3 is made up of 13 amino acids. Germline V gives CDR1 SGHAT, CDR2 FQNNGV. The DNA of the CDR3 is TGTGCCAGCAATGCAGGTGGGGCCAACGTCCTGACTTTC. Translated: CASNAGGANVLTF. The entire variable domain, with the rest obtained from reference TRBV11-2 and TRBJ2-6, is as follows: EAGVAQSPRYKIIEKRQSVAFWCNPISGHATLYWYQQILGQGPKLLIQFQNNGVVDDSQLPKDRFSAERLKGVDSTLKIQPAKLEDSAVYLCASNAGGANVLTFGAGSRLTVL.

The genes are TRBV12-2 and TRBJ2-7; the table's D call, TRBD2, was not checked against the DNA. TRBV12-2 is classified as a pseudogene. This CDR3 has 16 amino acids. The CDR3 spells CASRLDRLAGTYEQYV. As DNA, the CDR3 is TGTGCAAGTCGCTTAGACAGACTAGCGGGGACCTACGAGCAGTACGTC.

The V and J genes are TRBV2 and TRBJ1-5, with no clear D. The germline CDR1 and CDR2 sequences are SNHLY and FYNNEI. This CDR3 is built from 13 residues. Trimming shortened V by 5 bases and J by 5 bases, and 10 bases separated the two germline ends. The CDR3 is CASSFSGDQPQHF. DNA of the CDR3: TGTGCCAGCAGTTTCAGCGGGGATCAGCCCCAGCATTTT.

CDR3 protein: CASSTRSGERDTQYF. DNA for the CDR3: TGTGCCAGCAGCACCCGAAGTGGGGAGAGGGATACGCAGTATTTT. The chain combines TRBV13 with TRBJ2-3; tentative D call: TRBD2 (5 bases). Looked up from germline, CDR1 is PRHDT and CDR2 is FYEKMQ (reference sequence). Trimming removed 5 bases at V and 6 bases at J, with 18 bases between. This CDR3 has 15 amino acids.